This T cell receptor (beta chain) is drawn from a study of cytomegalovirus exposure and HLA in healthy donors. Broader study findings: TCR beta chains numbering some 160 were designated cytomegalovirus-associated. Later, TCR association rates were found to vary by HLA locus, highest for DRB1 and lowest for HLA-C.

Points on this clone: Its antigen is unidentified.

PCR employed 60 Vbeta and 13 Jbeta primers. Assay used: immunoSEQ multiplex PCR; TCRdb lists only in-frame clones, some missing. The repertoire holds roughly 200,000 clones, with 70% to 85% as singletons. This CDR3 spans 15 amino acids. CDR1 is SGHTA, CDR2 FQGNSA, per germline. The V segment lost 5 bases and the J segment 4 bases; nucleotides outside the gene matches: 8. Sequenced input: PBMCs. The clonotype originates from a woman aged 25 to 39 in good health and CMV-seropositive. The V call is TRBV7-2, the J call TRBJ1-3; 7 positions match TRBD1. The CDR3 DNA reads as TGTGCCAGCAGCCCTCAGGGGGTTGCCGGAAACACCATATATTTT. Residues: CASSPQGVAGNTIYF.